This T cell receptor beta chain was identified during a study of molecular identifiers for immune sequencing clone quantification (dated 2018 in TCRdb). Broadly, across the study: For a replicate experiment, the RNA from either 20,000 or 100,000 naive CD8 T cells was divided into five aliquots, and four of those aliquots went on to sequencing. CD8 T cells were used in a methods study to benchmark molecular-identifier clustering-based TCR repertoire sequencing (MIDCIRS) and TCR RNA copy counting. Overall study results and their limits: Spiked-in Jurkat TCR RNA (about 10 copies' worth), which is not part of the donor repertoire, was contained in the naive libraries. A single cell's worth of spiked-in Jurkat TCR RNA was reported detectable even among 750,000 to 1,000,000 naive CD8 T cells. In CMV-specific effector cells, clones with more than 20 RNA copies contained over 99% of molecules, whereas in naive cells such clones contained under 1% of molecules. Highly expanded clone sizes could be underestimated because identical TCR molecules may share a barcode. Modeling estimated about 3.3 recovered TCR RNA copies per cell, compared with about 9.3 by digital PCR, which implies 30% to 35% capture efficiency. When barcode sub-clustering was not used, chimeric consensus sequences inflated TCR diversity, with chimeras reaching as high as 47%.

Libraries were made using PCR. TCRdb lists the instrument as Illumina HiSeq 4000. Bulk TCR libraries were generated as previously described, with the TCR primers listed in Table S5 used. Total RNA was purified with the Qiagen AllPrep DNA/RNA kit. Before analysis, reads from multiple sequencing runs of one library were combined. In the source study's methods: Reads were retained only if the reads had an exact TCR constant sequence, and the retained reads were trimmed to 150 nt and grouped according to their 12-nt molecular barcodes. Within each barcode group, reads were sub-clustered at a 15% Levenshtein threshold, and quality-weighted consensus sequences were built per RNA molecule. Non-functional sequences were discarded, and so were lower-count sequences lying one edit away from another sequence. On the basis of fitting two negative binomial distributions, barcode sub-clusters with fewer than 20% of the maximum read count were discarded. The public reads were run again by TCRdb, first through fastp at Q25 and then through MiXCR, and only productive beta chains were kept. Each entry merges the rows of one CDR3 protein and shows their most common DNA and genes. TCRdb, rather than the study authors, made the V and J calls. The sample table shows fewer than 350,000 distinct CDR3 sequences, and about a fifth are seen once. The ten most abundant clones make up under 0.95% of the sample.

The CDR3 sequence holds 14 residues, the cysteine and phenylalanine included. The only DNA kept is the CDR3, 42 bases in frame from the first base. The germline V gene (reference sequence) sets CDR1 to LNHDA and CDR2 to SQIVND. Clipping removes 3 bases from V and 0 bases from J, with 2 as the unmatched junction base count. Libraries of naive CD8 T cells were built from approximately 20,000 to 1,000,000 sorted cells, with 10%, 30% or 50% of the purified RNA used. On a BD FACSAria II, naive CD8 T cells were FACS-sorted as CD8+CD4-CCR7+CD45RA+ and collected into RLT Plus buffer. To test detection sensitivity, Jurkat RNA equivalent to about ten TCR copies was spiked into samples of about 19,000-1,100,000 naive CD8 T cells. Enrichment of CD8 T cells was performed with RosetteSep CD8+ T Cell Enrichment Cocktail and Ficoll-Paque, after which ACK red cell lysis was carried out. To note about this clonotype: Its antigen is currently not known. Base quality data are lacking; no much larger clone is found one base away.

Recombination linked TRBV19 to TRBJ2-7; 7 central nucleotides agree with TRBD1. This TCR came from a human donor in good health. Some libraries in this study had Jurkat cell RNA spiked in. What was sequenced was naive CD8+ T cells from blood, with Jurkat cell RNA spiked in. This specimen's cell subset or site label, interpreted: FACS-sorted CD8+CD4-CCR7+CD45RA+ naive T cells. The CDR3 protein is CASSMGQSSYEQYF. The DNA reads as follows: TGTGCCAGTAGTATGGGACAGAGCTCCTACGAGCAGTACTTC. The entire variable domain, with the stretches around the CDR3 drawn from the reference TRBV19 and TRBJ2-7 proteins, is DGGITQSPKYLFRKEGQNVTLSCEQNLNHDAMYWYRQDPGQGLRLIYYSQIVNDFQKGDIAEGYSVSREKKESFPLTVTSAQKNPTAFYLCASSMGQSSYEQYFGPGTRLTVT.